The 32 T cell receptor delta chains reported below all come from one sample, sequenced in a study of γδ T cells in repeated Plasmodium falciparum infection. TCRdb made new clone calls on the multiplex PCR reads using CATT. The sample yields approximately 50,000 delta-chain clones, about 1.9% seen once. Gammadelta T cells were flow-sorted from PBMC into Vgamma9/Vdelta2+ and Vdelta2-negative populations for bulk analysis. Sequencing was done on a sample of gamma-delta T cells from blood. The receptors come from a pool of human donors (malaria-infected and uninfected, not separated).

Concerning this clone: The TCRdb protein, from a much larger clone, departs from this DNA's translation at residue 18, likely by read error; the protein shown derives from the DNA. The V call is TRDV3, the J call TRDJ1; 13 positions match TRDD3. TCRdb is silent on the J gene; assignment here came from matching the DNA to germline. Germline V gene sequence: CDR1 TVYSNPD, CDR2 GDNSRS (reference sequence). CDR3 length: 22 amino acids. This CDR3 reads CAFQKTPLSHVLGDTHTNKLIF. The CDR3 DNA reads TGTGCCTTCCAAAAGACTCCCCTATCCCACGTACTGGGGGATACGCACACCAATAAACTCATCTTT. The entire variable domain, with the rest obtained from reference TRDV3 and TRDJ1, is as follows: CDKVTQSSPDQTVASGSEVVLLCTYDTVYSNPDLFWYRIRPDYSFQFVFYGDNSRSEGADFTQGRFSVKHILTQKAFHLVISPVRTEDSATYYCAFQKTPLSHVLGDTHTNKLIFGKGTRVTVEP.

On this clone: TCRdb lists the protein of a much larger clone for this DNA, which differs at residue 12, so this is likely a read error; the protein given here is translated from the DNA itself. This chain uses TRDV3 with TRDJ1; the D call may be TRDD2 or TRDD3 (6 bases each). The J gene comes from matching the DNA to germline here; TCRdb lacks it. V shed 3 bases and J shed 5 bases, with 37 bases lying between them. The CDR3 length is 20 residues. Germline V gene lookup returns CDR1 TVYSNPD and CDR2 GDNSRS (reference sequence). The CDR3 sequence: CALITGLPPYWVIPTDKLIF. The CDR3 coding sequence is TGTGCCTTGATAACAGGCCTTCCGCCGTACTGGGTGATACCGACAGATAAACTCATCTTT.

Points on this clone: The TCRdb protein comes from a much larger clone and disagrees with this DNA's translation at residue 15, likely due to a read error; the protein given here is derived from the DNA. The chain employs TRDV1 and TRDJ2, with 8 bases identical to TRDD2. The J gene, missing from TCRdb, was assigned here through DNA to germline matching. The CDR3 has 23 residues. Trimming cost V 3 bases and J 0 bases; bases outside gene matches: 24. The germline V gene encodes CDR1 TSWWSYY and CDR2 QGS. The DNA for the CDR3 is TGTGCTCTTGGGGATCTAACGATCTTCCTACCGTGGGGGCATACAGCTTTGACAGCACAACTCTTCTTT. Encoded protein: CALGDLTIFLPWGHTALTAQLFF.

This clone was seen ten or more times. This sequence is one base from a far larger clone and is likely a read error. Other DNA sequences in the same sample also yield this CDR3. V gene TRDV1 combines with J gene TRDJ1; TRDD3 matches 12 bases. The J gene, left out of TCRdb, was set here by checking the DNA against germline. Trimming removed 9 bases from V and 0 bases from J; junction bases left unmatched: 23. From germline, CDR1 is TSWWSYY and CDR2 QGS. CDR3 length equals 21 residues. CDR3 in DNA: TGTGCTCTCGGAGTTGCCAGAGGCTGGGGGATACGAATCCTATACACCGATAAACTCATCTTT. It translates to CALGVARGWGIRILYTDKLIF.

In its sample, this clone was seen many times. A read error likely explains why the TCRdb protein, taken from a much larger clone, differs from this DNA's translation at residue 10; the protein shown is translated from the DNA. The V gene is TRDV2, the J gene TRDJ1; D is unresolved. The J gene, left out of TCRdb, was set here by checking the DNA against germline. The V gene's germline CDR1 is GEAIGNYY and CDR2 EKD. There are 19 residues in the CDR3. Trimming stripped 1 base from V and 0 bases from J, with 23 bases between. The CDR3 DNA sequence: TGTGCCTGTGACACTTTGAGCCCCACTGAGGGACGGTACACCGATAAACTCATCTTT. This translates into CACDTLSPTEGRYTDKLIF.

This clone was seen many times. A read error is likely here: a far larger clone is one base away. The same CDR3 can be traced to other DNA sequences in this sample. The chain has TRDV1 and TRDJ1; 10 bases agree with TRDD3. The J gene, not given by TCRdb, was assigned here from a germline match of the nucleotide sequence. This CDR3 has 21 amino acids. Trimming took 9 bases from V and 0 from J; bases not matched to a gene: 25. The germline CDR1 and CDR2 sequences are TSWWSYY and QGS. This CDR3 reads CALGKGILWWGIPKYTDKLIF. CDR3 coding DNA: TGTGCTCTCGGGAAGGGGATTCTTTGGTGGGGGATACCAAAGTACACCGATAAACTCATCTTT.

Many counts were recorded for this clone. The TCRdb protein comes from a much larger clone and disagrees with this DNA's translation at residue 6, likely due to a read error; the protein given here is derived from the DNA. This chain connects TRDV1 to TRDJ1, with D tentatively TRDD2 (5 bases). Germline values: CDR1 TSWWSYY, CDR2 QGS. The CDR3 extends over 13 amino acids. Trimming cost V 1 base and J 7 bases, with 10 bases left between them. In nucleotides, the CDR3 is TGTGCTCTTGGGGAACCCTACGTGGGTAAACTCATCTTT. Translation: CALGEPYVGKLIF.

Remarks on this clone: The protein recorded in TCRdb matches a much larger clone and deviates from this DNA's translation at residue 18, suggesting a read error; the protein here is obtained by translating the DNA. J is TRDJ1 and V is TRDV1, with 10 bases identical to TRDD3. CDR3 size: 20 residues. Germline V lookup: CDR1 TSWWSYY, CDR2 QGS. CDR3 residues: CALGARPFLGDIRDTDKHIF. CDR3 DNA sequence: TGTGCTCTTGGGGCAAGACCCTTTCTGGGGGATATTCGGGACACCGATAAACACATCTTT.

This clone was counted a few times. This DNA translates differently at residue 5 from the TCRdb protein, which is that of a much larger clone; a read error is likely, and the protein shown is the DNA's own translation. The rearrangement links TRDV2 to TRDJ1; the D is unclear. The J gene comes from matching the DNA to germline here; TCRdb lacks it. The germline gives CDR1 GEAIGNYY, CDR2 EKD. V lost 5 bases and J 0 bases, leaving 12 bases between the germline ends. This CDR3 spans 14 amino acids. The CDR3 DNA reads TGTGCCTGTGGTGAGGGACCGTACACCGATAAACTCATCTTT. Protein product: CACGEGPYTDKLIF.

In its sample, this clone was seen a few times. Given a far larger clone just one base away, this is likely a sequencing read error. The sample carries other DNA sequences with the same CDR3. The rearrangement uses TRDV3 and TRDJ1; no reliable D call. The J gene, missing from TCRdb, was assigned here through DNA to germline matching. CDR1 and CDR2 (germline): TVYSNPD, GDNSRS (reference sequence). This CDR3 comprises 15 residues. V was trimmed by 5 bases and J by 0 bases, leaving 19 bases between them. CDR3 DNA sequence: TGTGCCGTAAATCTGGTCCTCTCGTACACCGATAAACTCATCTTT. Its protein product is CAVNLVLSYTDKLIF.

This clone was detected a few times. For this DNA, TCRdb reports the protein of a much larger clone, which diverges at residue 15, most likely from a read error; the protein presented here is translated directly from the DNA. The gene calls are TRDV2 and TRDJ3, with 10 bases matching TRDD3. Matching the DNA to germline supplied the J gene, which TCRdb does not give. Germline CDR1 GEAIGNYY, CDR2 EKD. There are 21 residues in the CDR3. The CDR3 loop is CACDTVKLGDISSWGTRQMFF. CDR3 nucleotides: TGTGCCTGTGACACCGTAAAGCTGGGGGATATTAGCTCCTGGGGCACCCGACAGATGTTTTTC.

This clone was counted ten times or more. A far larger clone lies a single base away; this is likely a read error. The identical CDR3 is also encoded by other nucleotide sequences in the sample. This chain connects TRAV38-2/DV8 to TRDJ1, with no clear D. The J gene, missing from TCRdb, was assigned here through DNA to germline matching. The CDR3 is 20 amino acids. The V end lost 0 bases, the J end lost 5 bases, and 29 bases lay between the germline ends. The germline CDR1 and CDR2 sequences are TSESDYY and QEAYKQQN. The CDR3 DNA sequence: TGTGCTTATAGGAGCGGCACTGCTTTCCGAGTCGGAGATCGCAGGGATAAACTCATCTTT. Translated: CAYRSGTAFRVGDRRDKLIF.

This clone appeared a few times. The translation of this DNA and the TCRdb protein of a much larger clone differ at residue 7, probably owing to a read error; the protein shown here is translated from the DNA. The V gene is TRDV3, the J gene TRDJ1, with 8 bases identical to TRDD3. As TCRdb names no J gene, one was assigned here on the basis of a DNA match to germline. CDR3 length equals 14 residues. Germline assignment: CDR1 TVYSNPD and CDR2 GDNSRS (reference sequence). V lost 5 bases and J lost 5; bases outside the gene matches: 13. The CDR3: CAVLWGTPPDKLIF. CDR3 coding DNA: TGTGCCGTACTCTGGGGGACACCTCCGGATAAACTCATCTTT. Full variable domain (missing parts from reference TRDV3 and TRDJ1): CDKVTQSSPDQTVASGSEVVLLCTYDTVYSNPDLFWYRIRPDYSFQFVFYGDNSRSEGADFTQGRFSVKHILTQKAFHLVISPVRTEDSATYYCAVLWGTPPDKLIFGKGTRVTVEP.

In its sample, this clone was seen many times. A far larger clone is a single base away, which makes a read error likely. The sample has other DNA sequences that encode this CDR3 too. This rearrangement joins TRDV1 to TRDJ1, with 12 bases that match TRDD3. The J gene, not given by TCRdb, was assigned here from a germline match of the nucleotide sequence. The CDR3 consists of 19 residues. From germline, CDR1 is TSWWSYY and CDR2 QGS. Trimming cost V 0 bases and J 9 bases; bases outside gene matches: 17. The CDR3 is CALGELRAPPNSGGYELIF. The CDR3, as DNA: TGTGCTCTTGGGGAACTTAGGGCCCCTCCAAACTCTGGGGGATACGAACTCATCTTT.

Of note for this clone: TCRdb attributes to this sequence the protein of a much larger clone, which differs from the DNA translation at residue 5; a read error is likely, and the protein displayed is translated from the DNA. Distinct nucleotide sequences in the sample also encode this CDR3. The V call is TRDV1, the J call TRDJ1, with 10 bases aligning to TRDD3. Because TCRdb records no J gene, it was assigned here through a match of the DNA to germline. CDR1 TSWWSYY and CDR2 QGS come from the germline V gene. The CDR3 length is 24 residues. Trimming cost V 7 bases and J 4 bases; bases outside gene matches: 36. The CDR3 spells CALARHSYYSTGGYAPQKHDKLIF. Here the CDR3 DNA reads TGTGCTCTTGCTCGGCATTCTTATTACTCTACGGGGGGATACGCTCCCCAGAAGCACGATAAACTCATCTTT.

Concerning this clone: The amino acid sequence in TCRdb belongs to a much larger clone and departs from this DNA's translation at residue 10, likely a sequencing read error; the sequence shown is translated from the DNA. The chain recombines TRDV2 with TRDJ1, with 9 bases identical to TRDD3. TCRdb leaves out the J gene; it was filled in here by matching the DNA to germline. The CDR3 has 20 residues. Germline V CDR1 and CDR2: GEAIGNYY, EKD. The J segment lost 0 bases and the V segment lost 0 bases, leaving 16 bases of the junction unmatched. CDR3 loop: CACDTLQLGETDSYTDKLIF. Here the CDR3 DNA reads TGTGCCTGTGACACCCTCCAACTGGGGGAAACGGATTCGTACACCGATAAACTCATCTTT.

The table lists this clone with a few counts. A far larger clone is one nucleotide away, so this likely arose from a read error. Other DNA sequences within the sample encode an identical CDR3. The V call is TRDV3, the J call TRDJ1; D perhaps matches TRDD3 (7 bases). No J gene is reported in TCRdb; it was inferred here by comparing the DNA with germline. CDR1 TVYSNPD and CDR2 GDNSRS come from the germline V gene (reference sequence). The V gene lost 5 bases and the J gene lost 0 bases, with 34 bases spanning the gap. The length of the CDR3 is 20 residues. For the CDR3, the DNA is TGTGCCCTACTGGGCGAGGAAATATGGGGGACCCCTATTTACACCGATAAACTCATCTTT. It specifies CALLGEEIWGTPIYTDKLIF.

There are a few counts of this clone. This DNA's translation and the protein TCRdb lists, from a much larger clone, do not match at residue 10, likely due to a read error; the protein shown is translated from the DNA. The gene calls are TRDV1 and TRDJ1; a possible D gene is TRDD2 (5 bases). No J gene is reported in TCRdb; it was inferred here by comparing the DNA with germline. The germline V gene has CDR1 TSWWSYY and CDR2 QGS. CDR3 length: 17 residues. The ends were cut back, 2 bases at V and 0 bases at J, with 16 bases in the middle. As DNA, the CDR3 is TGTGCTCTTGGGGAAGCTTTTCCTCCCGTATACACCGATAAACTCATCTTT. Translating it yields CALGEAFPPVYTDKLIF.

By proportion, this clone is medium-sized. At the DNA level, this CDR3 is encoded by other sequences in the same sample as well. The genes are TRDV3 and TRDJ1, with TRDD3 matching 10 bases. Germline V gene sequence: CDR1 TVYSNPD, CDR2 GDNSRS (reference sequence). The junction had 46 bases not matched to a gene; V was cut back by 2 bases and J by 1 base. The CDR3 has 28 residues. This CDR3 reads CAFLRRYYLDPPIRVGYWGIRFTDKLIF. In nucleotides, the CDR3 is TGTGCCTTTCTGCGGCGATATTACTTGGACCCTCCTATAAGAGTGGGCTACTGGGGGATCAGATTCACCGATAAACTCATCTTT.

For this clone: A far larger clone is off by one base, so a read error is likely. V usage is TRDV3 and J usage is TRDJ1; 10 bases are a match to TRDD3. Germline matching of the DNA provided the J gene here, since TCRdb leaves it blank. Germline assignment: CDR1 TVYSNPD and CDR2 GDNSRS (reference sequence). The junction had 26 bases not matched to a gene; V was cut back by 4 bases and J by 3 bases. The CDR3 runs to 20 residues. The CDR3 nucleotides read TGTGCCTACACGGGGGCCTCCCCTTACTGGGGGATTGGGCTGGCCGATAAACTCATCTTT. Protein product: CAYTGASPYWGIGLADKLIF.

This clone was seen only a few times. The likely explanation is a read error, given a far larger clone one base away. The same CDR3 can be traced to other DNA sequences in this sample. This chain connects TRDV2 to TRDJ1, with D perhaps matching TRDD3 (6 bases). TCRdb records no J gene; here it was assigned by comparing the DNA to germline. V lost 0 bases and J lost 5, with 12 bases in between. Germline V lookup: CDR1 GEAIGNYY, CDR2 EKD. The CDR3 length is 14 residues. The CDR3 loop reads CACDTIGDADKLIF. Here the CDR3 DNA reads TGTGCCTGTGACACCATAGGGGATGCTGATAAACTCATCTTT.

A remark on this clone: TCRdb lists the protein of a much larger clone for this DNA, which differs at residue 8, so this is likely a read error; the protein given here is translated from the DNA itself. The chain is built from TRDV1 and TRDJ1, with 7 bases fitting TRDD3. TCRdb lists no J gene, so it was determined here by aligning the DNA to germline. V was clipped by 2 bases and J by 1 base; unmatched bases: 10. Germline assignment: CDR1 TSWWSYY and CDR2 QGS. The CDR3 loop spans 17 amino acids. CDR3 protein: CALGEEYRGISTDKLIF. The CDR3 DNA reads as TGTGCTCTTGGGGAAGAGTACCGGGGGATTTCCACCGATAAACTCATCTTT.

This clone was recorded a few times. TCRdb attributes to this sequence the protein of a much larger clone, which differs from the DNA translation at residue 18; a read error is likely, and the protein displayed is translated from the DNA. The rearrangement uses TRDV3 and TRDJ1, with 13 bases matching TRDD3. The length of the CDR3 is 22 residues. Germline V lookup: CDR1 TVYSNPD, CDR2 GDNSRS (reference sequence). The CDR3 here is CAFSSYGTLLGDTVPHTAKLIF. The DNA of the CDR3 is TGTGCCTTTTCTTCCTACGGCACCTTACTGGGGGATACGGTACCTCACACCGCTAAACTCATCTTT.

As concerns this clone: A single base is all that separates this from a far larger clone, so a read error is likely. Other DNA sequences in the same sample also yield this CDR3. The chain employs TRDV1 and TRDJ1; 8 positions match TRDD3. V lost 0 bases to trimming and J lost 4 bases; unmatched junction nucleotides: 25. The CDR3 consists of 22 residues. CDR1 and CDR2 (germline): TSWWSYY, QGS. The CDR3 DNA is TGTGCTCTTGGGGAACTACCGGTCTACCGTGAGTACTGGGGGCCAACCCTCGATAAACTCATCTTT. The encoded protein is CALGELPVYREYWGPTLDKLIF.

As to this clone: A far bigger clonotype differs at one base, so this is likely a read error. Other DNA sequences in the same sample also yield this CDR3. This sequence joins TRDV3 and TRDJ1, with 13 nucleotides matching TRDD3. The J gene is not listed in TCRdb, so it was assigned here from a DNA match to germline. Germline CDR1 is TVYSNPD and CDR2 is GDNSRS (reference sequence). This CDR3 comprises 21 residues. The CDR3 DNA follows: TGTGCCTTTTCCTTCCTACGGGCATACTGGGGGATACGCTCGTACACTGATAAACTCATCTTT. Amino acid sequence: CAFSFLRAYWGIRSYTDKLIF.

This clone was detected only a few times. Since a far larger clone is one base different, this is likely a read error. Other DNA sequences within the sample encode an identical CDR3. The chain couples TRDV2 to TRDJ1; 9 positions agree with TRDD3. This CDR3 contains 18 residues. Trimming at V came to 0 bases and at J to 2 bases, leaving 12 bases not matched to a gene. The V gene's germline CDR1 is GEAIGNYY and CDR2 EKD. The CDR3 DNA sequence: TGTGCCTGTGACACCGTGGGCGTGCTGGGGGATGGGACCGATAAACTCATCTTT. Translated, it gives CACDTVGVLGDGTDKLIF.

This clone was seen ten or more times. The rearrangement joins TRDV1 to TRDJ1; D perhaps matches TRDD3 (8 bases). Germline loops: CDR1 TSWWSYY, CDR2 QGS. The CDR3 spans 16 residues. The V gene lost 0 bases and the J gene lost 8 bases, with 19 bases spanning the gap. The CDR3 reads CALGELLPYWGAKLIF. The CDR3 nucleotides are TGTGCTCTTGGGGAACTCCTTCCTTACTGGGGGGCCAAACTCATCTTT.

This clone was picked up a small number of times. TCRdb assigns this DNA the protein of a much larger clone, which departs from its translation at residue 9; this likely reflects a read error, and the protein shown comes from translating the DNA. The rearrangement uses TRDV2 and TRDJ1, with D maybe TRDD3 (5 bases). TCRdb lists no J gene, so it was determined here by aligning the DNA to germline. The CDR3 sequence is 20 residues long. The germline V gene has CDR1 GEAIGNYY and CDR2 EKD. V gave up 0 bases and J gave up 0 bases, with 25 bases separating them. Written as DNA, the CDR3 is TGTGCCTGTGACACCGAACGGGGACACGCGCAGAGTGGGGACACCGATAAACTCATCTTT. Translation gives CACDTERGHAQSGDTDKLIF.

In this sample, this clone turned up many times. A far larger clone differs by one base, so this is likely a read error. This same CDR3 is encoded by further DNA sequences in the sample. The J gene is TRDJ1, the V gene TRDV1; 10 nucleotides line up with TRDD3. TCRdb offers no J gene call, so here the DNA was matched to germline to obtain one. Germline-derived CDR1 and CDR2 are TSWWSYY and QGS. The CDR3 has 20 residues. The DNA for the CDR3 is TGTGCACTTGGGGAGGTCCTCCTACAACTGGGGGATTGGAACACCGATAAACTCATCTTT. It specifies CALGEVLLQLGDWNTDKLIF.

About this clone: For this DNA, TCRdb reports the protein of a much larger clone, which diverges at residue 7, most likely from a read error; the protein presented here is translated directly from the DNA. CDR3 in amino acids: CAYRSIGLFPLLLGAKPGGKLIF. DNA of the CDR3: TGTGCTTATAGGAGTATAGGACTATTCCCCCTATTACTGGGGGCCAAACCTGGAGGTAAACTCATCTTT. V gene TRAV38-2/DV8 combines with J gene TRDJ1; 8 bases are shared with TRDD3. The J gene is absent in TCRdb and was assigned here via DNA matching to germline. Germline trimming cut 2 bases from V and 7 bases from J; bases unmatched to any gene: 34. This CDR3 spans 23 amino acids. Germline V gives CDR1 TSESDYY, CDR2 QEAYKQQN.

In its sample, this clone was seen many times. CDR3 sequence: CAADGGGTRGFTDKLIF. As DNA, the CDR3 is TGTGCCGCCGACGGGGGGGGCACCCGAGGATTTACCGATAAACTCATCTTT. The chain recombines TRDV3 with TRDJ1, with D possibly being TRDD3 (5 bases). No J gene was available from TCRdb, and it was assigned here by a germline match of the DNA. CDR1 and CDR2 from the germline V gene are TVYSNPD and GDNSRS (reference sequence). CDR3 length: 17 amino acids. With 5 bases removed from V and 2 bases from J, the gap between germline ends came to 27 bases.

This clone was observed many times. The rearrangement links TRDV1 to TRDJ2; D may be TRDD3 (6 bases). Germline-derived CDR1 and CDR2 are TSWWSYY and QGS. The CDR3 contains 22 residues. With 4 bases removed from V and 0 bases from J, the gap between germline ends came to 30 bases. CDR3 bases: TGTGCTCTTGGGGGACTTCCCTCCAGGGGGGACCCGGAATCAGCTTTGACAGCACAACTCTTCTTT. Its translation is CALGGLPSRGDPESALTAQLFF.